A selection of T cell receptor beta chains follows, all from one sample in a study of control samples from healthy donors and cancer patients. Sequencing was performed with immunoSEQ multiplex PCR; in TCRdb, only in-frame clones are kept and a portion is missing. The sample has tens of thousands of clones; 79% are singletons. Sequenced: PBMCs. Source of these receptors: a man between 60 and 75 years old with head and neck cancer. CDR3s include the opening cysteine and the closing phenylalanine or tryptophan. Each record gives: V gene, CDR3 protein.

>TRBV5-4
CASSLKNRENYGYTF
>TRBV5-1
CASSFNRGLEQFF
>TRBV30
CAWSPRTGGTTPLHF
>TRBV28
CAIQTGSYEQYF
>TRBV28
CASSPRTGNTGELFF
>TRBV25-1
CASSVEGGNYEQYF
>TRBV30
CAWSVHSGSNTGELFF
>TRBV28
CASSLTKEAYSGNTIYF
>TRBV6-4
CASSDFGGRYYNEQFF
>TRBV28
CASSPRGPAYTDTQYF
>TRBV28
CASSLVAATGELFF
>TRBV10-3
CAIGSGLGTDTQYF
>TRBV18
CASSPSGQVYNNEQFF
>TRBV7-6
CASSLGGGGDSNQPQHF
>TRBV2
CARVQGATEAFF
>TRBV30
CAWNRGQGSLDGYTF
>TRBV12-5
CASGSHDGPLTF
>TRBV2
CASSSWGGTGELFF
>TRBV3-1/TRBV3-2
CASSRDSNQPQHF
>TRBV7-2
CASSPGTSGRNNEQFF
>TRBV7-9
CASSPDGDYNSPLHF
>TRBV9
CASSPREQVRSGELFF
>TRBV5-1
CASSLGGIHTDTQYF
>TRBV5-1
CASSLRDNTGELFF
>TRBV5-1
CASSFSRGAQETQYF
>TRBV30
CAWSPIMSGYTF
>TRBV27
CASSPNMNTEAFF
>TRBV24-1
CATSDAGGDEQFF